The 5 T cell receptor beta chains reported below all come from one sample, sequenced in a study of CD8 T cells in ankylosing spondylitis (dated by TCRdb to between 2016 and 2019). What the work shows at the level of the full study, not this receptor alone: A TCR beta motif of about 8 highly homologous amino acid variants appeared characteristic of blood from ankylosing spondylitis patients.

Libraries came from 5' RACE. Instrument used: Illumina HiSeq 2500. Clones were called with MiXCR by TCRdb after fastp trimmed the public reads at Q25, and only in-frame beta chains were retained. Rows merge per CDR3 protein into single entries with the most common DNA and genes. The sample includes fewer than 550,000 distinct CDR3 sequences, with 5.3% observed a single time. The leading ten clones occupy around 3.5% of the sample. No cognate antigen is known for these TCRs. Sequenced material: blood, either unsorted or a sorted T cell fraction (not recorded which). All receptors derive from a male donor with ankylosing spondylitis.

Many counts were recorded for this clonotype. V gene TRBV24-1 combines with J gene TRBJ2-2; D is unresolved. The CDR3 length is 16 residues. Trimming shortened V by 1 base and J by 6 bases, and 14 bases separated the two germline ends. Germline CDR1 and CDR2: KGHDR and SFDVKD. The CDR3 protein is CATSDFYPQPPGELFF. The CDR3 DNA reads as TGTGCCACCAGTGATTTTTACCCCCAACCCCCCGGGGAGCTGTTTTTT.

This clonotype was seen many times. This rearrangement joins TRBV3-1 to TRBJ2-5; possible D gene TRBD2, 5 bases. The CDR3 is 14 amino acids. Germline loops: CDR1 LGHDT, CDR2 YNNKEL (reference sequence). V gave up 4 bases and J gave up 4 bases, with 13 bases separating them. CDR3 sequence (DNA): TGTGCCAGCAGCCCTTCCGGACTCCCAGAGACCCAGTACTTC. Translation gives CASSPSGLPETQYF.

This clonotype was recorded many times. CDR3 DNA sequence: TGTGCCAGCAGTACCCGACAGGGTAATCAGCCCCAGCATTTT. It yields the protein CASSTRQGNQPQHF. The chain is built from TRBV12-3 or TRBV12-4 and TRBJ1-5, with TRBD1 identical over 7 bases. The V and J ends lost 5 bases and 4 bases, in that order; junction bases with no gene match: 5. There are 14 residues in the CDR3.

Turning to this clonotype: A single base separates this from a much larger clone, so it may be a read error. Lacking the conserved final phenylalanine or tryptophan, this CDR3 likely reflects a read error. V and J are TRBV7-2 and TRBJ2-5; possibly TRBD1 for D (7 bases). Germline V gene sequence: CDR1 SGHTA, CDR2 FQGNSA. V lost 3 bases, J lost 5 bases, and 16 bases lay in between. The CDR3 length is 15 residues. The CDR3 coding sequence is TGTGCCAGCAGCTTTTCCCCAGGGGGGAGGGAGACCCAGTACTAC. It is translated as CASSFSPGGRETQYY.

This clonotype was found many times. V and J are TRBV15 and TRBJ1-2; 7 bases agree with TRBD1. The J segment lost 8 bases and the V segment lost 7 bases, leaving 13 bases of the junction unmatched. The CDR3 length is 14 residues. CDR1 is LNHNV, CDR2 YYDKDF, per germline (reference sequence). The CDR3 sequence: CATTRDRAIGGYTF. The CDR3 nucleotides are TGTGCCACCACCCGGGACAGAGCTATCGGGGGCTACACCTTC.